The entry below gives a single T cell receptor beta chain sequence along with its context. What it recognizes is unknown. The data stem from a study of T cell responses to AZD1222 COVID-19 vaccine. About the study: Pooling covered second doses at about 4 or about 12 weeks.

Findings and caveats of the study: Among AZD1222 vaccinees, only five or six were seropositive at baseline. There were repertoire samples only from the period after the peak T cell response. Clonal diversity was possibly underestimated, and the donors were mostly white British, with more females.

V lost 0 bases and J 9 bases, leaving 3 bases between the germline ends. The CDR3 has 12 amino acids. Germline-derived CDR1 and CDR2 are MNHEY and SVGEGT. Data came from immunoSEQ multiplex PCR; TCRdb stores just in-frame clones and leaves some out. The sample records roughly 150,000 clones, around 90% being singletons. Sequencing used peripheral blood, obtained on day 0 of AZD1222 vaccination. This TCR derives from an adult in good health. The gene calls are TRBV6-2 or TRBV6-3 and TRBJ1-6; no clear D. The CDR3 reads CASSYSLSPLHF. The CDR3 nucleotides read TGTGCCAGCAGTTACTCCCTTTCACCCCTCCACTTT.